The clone carrying this T cell receptor beta chain showed up just a few times. The record originates from a study of patients and donors after allogeneic stem cell transplantation. Germline CDR1 reads KGHDR; CDR2 reads SFDVKD. The CDR3 has 14 residues. With 5 bases removed from V and 2 bases from J, the gap between germline ends came to 9 bases. TCRdb processed the RT-PCR reads anew with MiXCR; each CDR3 protein has one entry. Of around 90,000 distinct CDR3 sequences listed, about 48% were seen once; the top ten hold under 70%. The sample consisted of blood, either unsorted or a sorted T cell fraction (not recorded which). This TCR was sampled from a human donor who was either an allogeneic HSCT recipient or a stem cell or donor lymphocyte infusion donor (not recorded which). It is not recorded whose cells these are; they may come from a transplant donor. This chain joins TRBV24-1 and TRBJ1-5; D is unresolved. CDR3 DNA sequence: TGTGCCACCAGTGCCCCGGGCGGCAATCAGCCCCAGCATTTT. Residues: CATSAPGGNQPQHF.